This T cell receptor beta chain was captured by sequencing in a study of T-cell reconstitution after alpha-beta-depleted transplantation in children. The study, taken as a whole, reports: A year post-transplant, T-cell counts and diversity derived mostly from newly produced T cells.

Unique molecular identifiers featured in how the TCRbeta library was prepared. TCRdb called the PCR reads again in MiXCR, with one record for every CDR3 protein. The repertoire consists of approximately 250,000 distinct CDR3 sequences, with roughly 23% occurring once and the leading ten covering about 2.8%. This clonotype appeared many times. Its antigen is not identified. The germline gives CDR1 SQVTM, CDR2 ANQGSEA. The trim removed 4 bases at V and 6 bases at J, leaving 5 bases unmatched. CDR3 length equals 12 residues. The rearrangement uses TRBV29-1 and TRBJ1-1; 7 bases map to TRBD1. This TCR came from a girl aged 2 to 10 with Fanconi anemia, due to receive a stem cell transplant. The sequences come from PBMCs, collected before TCRalphabeta/CD19-depleted stem cell transplant. For the CDR3, the DNA is TGCAGCGTTGTCGCGCAGGGGGCTGAAGCTTTCTTT. It yields the protein CSVVAQGAEAFF.